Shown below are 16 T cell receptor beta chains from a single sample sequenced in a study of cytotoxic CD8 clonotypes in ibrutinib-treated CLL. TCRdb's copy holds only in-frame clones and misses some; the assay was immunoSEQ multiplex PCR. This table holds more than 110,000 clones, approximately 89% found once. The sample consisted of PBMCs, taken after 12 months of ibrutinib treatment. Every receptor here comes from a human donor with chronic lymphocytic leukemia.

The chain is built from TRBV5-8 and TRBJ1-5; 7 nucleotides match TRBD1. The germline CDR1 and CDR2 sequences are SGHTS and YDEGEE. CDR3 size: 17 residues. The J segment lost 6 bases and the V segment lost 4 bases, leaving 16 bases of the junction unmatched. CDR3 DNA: TGTGCCAGCAGCCTGGTGGGGCCAGGGGGTTTAATTCAGCCCCAGCATTTT. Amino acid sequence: CASSLVGPGGLIQPQHF.

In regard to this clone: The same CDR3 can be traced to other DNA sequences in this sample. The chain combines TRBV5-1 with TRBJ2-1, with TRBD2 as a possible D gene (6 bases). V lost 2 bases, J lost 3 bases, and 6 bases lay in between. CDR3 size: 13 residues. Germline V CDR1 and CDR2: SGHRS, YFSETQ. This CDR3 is CASSFGGYNEQFF. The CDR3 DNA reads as TGCGCCAGCAGCTTCGGGGGCTACAATGAGCAGTTCTTC.

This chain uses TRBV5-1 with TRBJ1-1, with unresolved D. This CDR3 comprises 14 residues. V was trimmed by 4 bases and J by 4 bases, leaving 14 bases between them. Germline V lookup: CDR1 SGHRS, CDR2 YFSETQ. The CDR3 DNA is TGCGCCAGCAGCACCGGATCCGGGGTCACTGAAGCTTTCTTT. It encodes CASSTGSGVTEAFF. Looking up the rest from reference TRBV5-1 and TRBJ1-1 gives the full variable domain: KAGVTQTPRYLIKTRGQQVTLSCSPISGHRSVSWYQQTPGQGLQFLFEYFSETQRNKGNFPGRFSGRQFSNSRSEMNVSTLELGDSALYLCASSTGSGVTEAFFGQGTRLTVV.

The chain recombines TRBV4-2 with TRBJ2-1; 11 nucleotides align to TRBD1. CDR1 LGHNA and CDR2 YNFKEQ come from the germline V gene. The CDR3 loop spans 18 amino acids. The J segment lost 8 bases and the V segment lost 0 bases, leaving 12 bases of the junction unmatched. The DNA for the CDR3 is TGTGCCAGCAGCCAAGAAATTCCCCCCGGACAGGGGGCCGATGAGCAGTTCTTC. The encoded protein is CASSQEIPPGQGADEQFF.

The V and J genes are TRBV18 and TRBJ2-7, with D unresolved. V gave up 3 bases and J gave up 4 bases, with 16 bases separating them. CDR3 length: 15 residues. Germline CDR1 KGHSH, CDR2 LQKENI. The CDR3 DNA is TGTGCCAGCTCACCTGAATCCCTCATGGGGTACGAGCAGTACTTC. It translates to CASSPESLMGYEQYF.

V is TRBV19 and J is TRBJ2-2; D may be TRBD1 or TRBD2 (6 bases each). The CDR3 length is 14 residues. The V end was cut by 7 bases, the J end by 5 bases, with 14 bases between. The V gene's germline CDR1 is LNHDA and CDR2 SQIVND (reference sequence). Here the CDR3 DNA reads TGTGCCAGTATGTTCGGGGGCGGGACCGGGGAGCTGTTTTTT. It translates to CASMFGGGTGELFF.

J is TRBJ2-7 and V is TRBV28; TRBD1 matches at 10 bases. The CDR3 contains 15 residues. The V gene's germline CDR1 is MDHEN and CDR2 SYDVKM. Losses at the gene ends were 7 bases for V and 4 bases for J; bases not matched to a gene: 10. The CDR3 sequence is CASTLAGTGVYEQYF. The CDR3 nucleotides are TGTGCCAGCACCCTAGCCGGGACAGGGGTATACGAGCAGTACTTC.

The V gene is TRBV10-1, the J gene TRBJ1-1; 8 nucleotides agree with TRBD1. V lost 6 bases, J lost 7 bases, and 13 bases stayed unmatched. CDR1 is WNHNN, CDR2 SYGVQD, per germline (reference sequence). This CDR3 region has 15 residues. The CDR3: CASSDSSQGAGEAFF. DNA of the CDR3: TGCGCCAGCAGCGACTCTAGTCAGGGGGCTGGTGAAGCTTTCTTT.

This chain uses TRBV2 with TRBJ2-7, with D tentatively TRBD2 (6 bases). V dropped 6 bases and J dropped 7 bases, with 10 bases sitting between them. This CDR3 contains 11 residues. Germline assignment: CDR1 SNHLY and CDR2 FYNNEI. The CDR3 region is CASSGGGEQYF. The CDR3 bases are TGTGCCAGCAGCGGTGGGGGGGAGCAGTACTTC.

CDR3 nucleotide sequence: TGCGCCAGCAGCTTGGAGGGGGGAACTGGAAACACCATATATTTT. Residues: CASSLEGGTGNTIYF. The chain joins TRBV5-1 to TRBJ1-3, with D perhaps TRBD1 (6 bases). CDR1 SGHRS and CDR2 YFSETQ come from the germline V gene. CDR3 size: 15 residues. V shed 0 bases and J shed 2 bases, with 9 bases lying between them.

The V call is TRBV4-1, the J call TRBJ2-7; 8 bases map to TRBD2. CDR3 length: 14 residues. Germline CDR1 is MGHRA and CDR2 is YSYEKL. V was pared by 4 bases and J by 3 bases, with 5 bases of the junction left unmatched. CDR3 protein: CASSPGLGDYEQYF. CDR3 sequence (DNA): TGCGCCAGCAGCCCGGGACTAGGGGACTACGAGCAGTACTTC.

CDR3 in DNA: TGTGCCAGCAGCTTAGCCGGACAGGACCCTCTGGCTGGCTACACCTTC. Encoded protein: CASSLAGQDPLAGYTF. This rearrangement joins TRBV7-9 to TRBJ1-2, with 7 bases matching TRBD1. V lost 0 bases and J lost 7; bases outside the gene matches: 11. The CDR3 is made up of 16 amino acids. The germline V gene encodes CDR1 SEHNR and CDR2 FQNEAQ (reference sequence).

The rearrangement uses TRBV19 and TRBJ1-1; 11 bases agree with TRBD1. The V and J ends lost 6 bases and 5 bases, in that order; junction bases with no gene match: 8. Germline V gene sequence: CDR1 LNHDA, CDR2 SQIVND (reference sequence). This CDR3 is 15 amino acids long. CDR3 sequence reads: CASSEGQGVTTEAFF. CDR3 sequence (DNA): TGTGCCAGTAGCGAGGGACAGGGGGTAACTACTGAAGCTTTCTTT.

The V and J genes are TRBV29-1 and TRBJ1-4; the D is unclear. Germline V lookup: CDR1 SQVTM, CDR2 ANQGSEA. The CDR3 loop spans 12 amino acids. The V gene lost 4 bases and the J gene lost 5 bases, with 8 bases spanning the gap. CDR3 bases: TGCAGCGTTGGGTTTAAAAATGAAAAACTGTTTTTT. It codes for CSVGFKNEKLFF.

CDR3 loop: CASGTGSGEQYF. Written as DNA, the CDR3 is TGTGCCAGCGGGACAGGGTCGGGCGAGCAGTACTTC. The genes are TRBV19 and TRBJ2-7; TRBD1 matches at 9 bases. The CDR3 extends over 12 amino acids. J lost 6 bases, V lost 9 bases, and 6 bases had no gene match. Per germline, CDR1 LNHDA and CDR2 SQIVND (reference sequence). The whole variable domain, filled in from reference TRBV19 and TRBJ2-7, reads DGGITQSPKYLFRKEGQNVTLSCEQNLNHDAMYWYRQDPGQGLRLIYYSQIVNDFQKGDIAEGYSVSREKKESFPLTVTSAQKNPTAFYLCASGTGSGEQYFGPGTRLTVT.

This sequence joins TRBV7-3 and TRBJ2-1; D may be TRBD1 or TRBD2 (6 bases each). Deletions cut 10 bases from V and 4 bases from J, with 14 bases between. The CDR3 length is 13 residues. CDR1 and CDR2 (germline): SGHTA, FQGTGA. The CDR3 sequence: CANRGLTYNEQFF. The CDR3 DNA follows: TGTGCCAACCGGGGGCTAACTTACAATGAGCAGTTCTTC.